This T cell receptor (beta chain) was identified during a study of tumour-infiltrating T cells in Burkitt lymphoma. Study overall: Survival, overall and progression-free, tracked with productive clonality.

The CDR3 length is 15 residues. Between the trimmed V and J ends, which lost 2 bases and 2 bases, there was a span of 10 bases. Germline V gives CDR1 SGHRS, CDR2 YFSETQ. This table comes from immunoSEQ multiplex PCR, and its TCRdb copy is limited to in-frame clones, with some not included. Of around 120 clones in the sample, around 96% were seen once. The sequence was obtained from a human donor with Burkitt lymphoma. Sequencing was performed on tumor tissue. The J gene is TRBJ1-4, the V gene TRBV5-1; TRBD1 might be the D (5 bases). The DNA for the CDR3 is TGCGCCAGCAGCTTATCACAGGTCACTAATGAAAAACTGTTTTTT. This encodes CASSLSQVTNEKLFF.